The 17 T cell receptor beta chains listed next were all sequenced from one sample in a study of Ad26.COV2.S vaccination and SARS-CoV-2 variants. Treatment noted: about 20 received Ad26.COV2.S at low or high dose, single or two shots; several received placebo; per-sample allocation not given. Repertoires come from day 63 after the first vaccine or placebo injection. Clones were sequenced by immunoSEQ multiplex PCR, and TCRdb holds only the in-frame ones, with some missing. This sample has hundreds of thousands of clones, with approximately 90% found just once. The sequencing used peripheral blood, collected in a trial of Ad26.COV2.S vaccine versus placebo. All receptors derive from a person aged 18-60 years who received the Ad26.COV2.S COVID-19 vaccine or a placebo.

This chain joins TRBV6-4 and TRBJ1-4; tentatively, D is TRBD1 (6 bases). The germline V gene encodes CDR1 MRHNA and CDR2 SNTAGT. The CDR3 covers 13 residues. Trimming stripped 3 bases from V and 11 bases from J, with 13 bases between. The CDR3 loop is CASSEQKGEKLFF. The DNA of the CDR3 is TGTGCCAGCAGTGAACAAAAGGGGGAGAAACTGTTTTTT.

The gene calls are TRBV2 and TRBJ2-1, with TRBD2 matching over 8 bases. CDR1 and CDR2 (germline): SNHLY, FYNNEI. The CDR3 has 14 residues. Trimming at V came to 10 bases and at J to 3 bases, leaving 8 bases not matched to a gene. In DNA, the CDR3 is TGTGCCACGAACCCTAGCGGGCTCTACAATGAGCAGTTCTTC. Its protein is CATNPSGLYNEQFF.

The CDR3 bases are TGTGCCAGCAGCTCCTCAGGGGATACTCATAATTCACCCCTCCACTTT. Protein product: CASSSSGDTHNSPLHF. The chain couples TRBV27 to TRBJ1-6; the D gene is possibly TRBD1 (6 bases). The ends were cut back, 6 bases at V and 5 bases at J, with 17 bases in the middle. Per germline, CDR1 MNHEY and CDR2 SMNVEV (reference sequence). The CDR3 loop spans 16 amino acids.

The rearrangement links TRBV18 to TRBJ2-2; D remains ambiguous. Trimming pared 2 bases from V and 4 bases from J, leaving 14 bases between. The CDR3 runs 16 residues. CDR1 is KGHSH and CDR2 is LQKENI in the germline V gene. CDR3 coding DNA: TGTGCCAGCTCACCAAAGGTTCCCTTATCCACCGGGGAGCTGTTTTTT. Its protein is CASSPKVPLSTGELFF.

This clone has more than one count but fewer than ten. The V call is TRBV6-5, the J call TRBJ1-3, with unresolved D. Germline V gene data show CDR1 as MNHEY and CDR2 as SVGAGI. CDR3 length equals 13 residues. The V end was cut by 10 bases, the J end by 4 bases, with 14 bases between. The CDR3 nucleotides read TGTGCCACCAGGTGGGGAGGAGGAAACACCATATATTTT. It yields the protein CATRWGGGNTIYF.

V gene TRBV5-8 combines with J gene TRBJ1-2, with D perhaps matching TRBD1 (5 bases). This CDR3 is built from 17 residues. The V and J ends lost 5 bases and 7 bases respectively, with 27 bases between them. CDR1 and CDR2 from the germline V gene are SGHTS and YDEGEE. The CDR3 loop reads CASSLRYTLQVGRGYTF. The CDR3 region has the DNA TGTGCCAGCAGTTTACGTTACACGCTACAGGTGGGCCGTGGCTACACCTTC.

The chain carries TRBV2 and TRBJ2-7, with TRBD2 matching over 7 bases. CDR3 size: 17 residues. CDR1 and CDR2 from the germline V gene are SNHLY and FYNNEI. The junction had 17 bases not matched to a gene; V was cut back by 5 bases and J by 4 bases. CDR3 protein: CASSPTLLLAEPYEQYF. The DNA for the CDR3 is TGTGCCAGCAGTCCAACCCTCCTTCTAGCGGAGCCTTACGAGCAGTACTTC.

This clone was recorded only once. The chain couples TRBV11-1 to TRBJ1-6, with TRBD1 matching 10 bases. The CDR3 extends over 16 amino acids. V shed 1 base and J 7 bases; nucleotides not matched to a gene: 4. CDR1 and CDR2 (germline): SGHAT, FQDESV (reference sequence). This CDR3 reads CASSLGQGAHNSPLHF. CDR3 nucleotide sequence: TGTGCCAGCAGCTTAGGACAGGGGGCTCACAATTCACCCCTCCACTTT. Drawing the rest from reference TRBV11-1 and TRBJ1-6, the complete variable domain is EAEVAQSPRYKITEKSQAVAFWCDPISGHATLYWYRQILGQGPELLVQFQDESVVDDSQLPKDRFSAERLKGVDSTLKIQPAELGDSAMYLCASSLGQGAHNSPLHFGNGTRLTVT.

This chain links TRBV5-6 with TRBJ2-7; D is unresolved. This CDR3 is 16 amino acids long. V lost 0 bases and J 5 bases, leaving 18 bases between the germline ends. Germline V gene sequence: CDR1 SGHDT, CDR2 YYEEEE. In DNA form, the CDR3 reads TGTGCCAGCAGCTTGGCCTACATCGGTCGCGTGGACGAGCAGTACTTC. It encodes CASSLAYIGRVDEQYF.

This clone was observed a handful of times. The chain links TRBV9 to TRBJ1-6; tentatively, D is TRBD1 (5 bases). The V end was cut by 0 bases, the J end by 6 bases, with 10 bases between. The CDR3 loop spans 15 amino acids. Germline V gene lookup returns CDR1 SGDLS and CDR2 YYNGEE. CDR3: CASSVGSQGNSPLHF. DNA of the CDR3: TGTGCCAGCAGCGTAGGGTCCCAGGGTAATTCACCCCTCCACTTT.

The rearrangement uses TRBV6-1 and TRBJ2-7; 10 bases map to TRBD1. The trim removed 1 base at V and 5 bases at J, leaving 5 bases unmatched. Germline CDR1 MNHNS, CDR2 SASEGT. This CDR3 spans 15 amino acids. This CDR3 is CASSEVGTGAHEQYF. CDR3 in DNA: TGTGCCAGCAGTGAAGTGGGGACAGGGGCCCACGAGCAGTACTTC.

The chain has TRBV7-9 and TRBJ2-7, with D maybe TRBD1 (5 bases). The V end was cut by 1 base, the J end by 3 bases, with 19 bases between. This CDR3 has 17 amino acids. Germline V gene sequence: CDR1 SEHNR, CDR2 FQNEAQ (reference sequence). CDR3 bases: TGTGCCAGCAGCTTAGTAAGTCCAGGGTTAGGGATCTACGAGCAGTACTTC. It translates to CASSLVSPGLGIYEQYF.

V gene TRBV19 combines with J gene TRBJ1-1; D is uncertain. Germline values: CDR1 LNHDA, CDR2 SQIVND (reference sequence). V lost 3 bases and J lost 0, with 11 bases in between. This CDR3 is 15 amino acids long. The CDR3 here is CASSMVRALNTEAFF. Here the CDR3 DNA reads TGTGCCAGTAGTATGGTACGGGCTCTGAACACTGAAGCTTTCTTT.

CDR3 sequence (DNA): TGTGCCTGGAGTGTAGGCCAGGGATTGTGGGAGACCCAGTACTTC. As protein: CAWSVGQGLWETQYF. The gene calls are TRBV30 and TRBJ2-5, with D possibly matching TRBD1 (5 bases). The length of the CDR3 is 15 residues. The germline gives CDR1 GTSNPN, CDR2 SVGIG (reference sequence). V gave up 0 bases and J gave up 5 bases, with 16 bases separating them.

The V and J genes are TRBV5-1 and TRBJ1-6; maybe TRBD1 (5 bases). There are 15 residues in the CDR3. Germline CDR1 is SGHRS and CDR2 is YFSETQ. Deletions cut 2 bases from V and 5 bases from J, with 11 bases between. CDR3 in amino acids: CASSLGTLNNSPLHF. DNA for the CDR3: TGCGCCAGCAGCTTAGGGACCCTCAATAATTCACCCCTCCACTTT.

The rearrangement links TRBV19 to TRBJ2-7; TRBD1 might be the D (5 bases). Between the trimmed V and J ends, which lost 10 bases and 4 bases, there was a span of 23 bases. Germline V gene sequence: CDR1 LNHDA, CDR2 SQIVND (reference sequence). The CDR3 has 15 amino acids. The CDR3 DNA is TGTGCCACAGGGCGAAGCCTAGAAAGGGGATACGAGCAGTACTTC. As protein: CATGRSLERGYEQYF.

This clone was counted a few times. The chain recombines TRBV9 with TRBJ1-1; TRBD1 matches 7 bases. V shed 4 bases, J shed 2 bases, and the junction held 8 bases outside the gene matches. The CDR3 is made up of 15 amino acids. Per germline, CDR1 SGDLS and CDR2 YYNGEE. CDR3 amino acids: CASSLVGQKNTEAFF. CDR3 nucleotides: TGTGCCAGCAGCCTGGTGGGACAGAAAAACACTGAAGCTTTCTTT.